These 16 T cell receptor beta chains were sequenced from one sample in a study of T cells in Graves' hyperthyroidism and ophthalmopathy. Template material for amplifying TCR beta CDR3 regions consisted of RNA transcripts. HTBI primers were the set used in a first-round RT-PCR of the TCR CDR3. Via MiXCR, TCRdb re-called the multiplex PCR reads, giving one row per CDR3 protein. The sample has about 610,000 distinct CDR3 sequences, around 15% seen once; the top ten hold around 3.3%. Sequencing used blood. The receptors come from a woman in her thirties or forties with Graves' ophthalmopathy.

This clonotype was seen at least ten times. The rearrangement joins TRBV3-1 to TRBJ2-3; D call uncertain. Germline CDR1 reads LGHDT; CDR2 reads YNNKEL (reference sequence). V shed 4 bases and J shed 5 bases, with 16 bases lying between them. This CDR3 spans 15 amino acids. CDR3 in amino acids: CASSRGNSRGDTQYF. The CDR3, as DNA: TGTGCCAGCAGCCGAGGAAACAGCAGAGGAGATACGCAGTATTTT.

This clonotype was observed at least ten times. The chain joins TRBV6-2 or TRBV6-3 to TRBJ1-4, with D maybe TRBD1 (5 bases). Trimming cost V 2 bases and J 12 bases, with 16 bases left between them. This CDR3 region has 14 residues. The germline CDR1 and CDR2 sequences are MNHEY and SVGEGT. CDR3 DNA sequence: TGTGCCAGCAGTTACCAGATGACGGTGGGGGAACTGTTTTTT. This codes for CASSYQMTVGELFF.

Ten or more counts support this clonotype. This chain links TRBV30 with TRBJ1-6, with TRBD1 as a possible D gene (5 bases). The CDR3 runs 15 residues. Germline V gene lookup returns CDR1 GTSNPN and CDR2 SVGIG (reference sequence). Trimming cost V 6 bases and J 9 bases, with 21 bases left between them. The DNA for the CDR3 is TGTGCCTGTACGACGGGCGGGGCGCAGAGTTCACCCCTCCACTTT. Protein product: CACTTGGAQSSPLHF. The full variable domain, with the rest looked up from reference TRBV30 and TRBJ1-6, is SQTIHQWPATLVQPVGSPLSLECTVEGTSNPNLYWYRQAAGRGLQLLFYSVGIGQISSEVPQNLSASRPQDRQFILSSKKLLLSDSGFYLCACTTGGAQSSPLHFGNGTRLTVT.

This clonotype was recorded many times. The rearrangement links TRBV11-2 to TRBJ2-7; TRBD1 matches at 7 bases. The CDR3 is 16 amino acids. J lost 7 bases, V lost 4 bases, and 16 bases had no gene match. CDR1 and CDR2 (germline): SGHAT, FQNNGV. The CDR3 DNA follows: TGTGCCAGCAGCTCAGACAGGGCATCCACATTGGGGGAGCAGTACTTC. It encodes CASSSDRASTLGEQYF.

This clonotype was seen at least ten times. The chain couples TRBV2 to TRBJ2-1, with D perhaps TRBD1 (6 bases). The germline V gene has CDR1 SNHLY and CDR2 FYNNEI. The CDR3 loop spans 14 amino acids. Trimming took 8 bases from V and 2 from J, leaving 13 bases between them. The CDR3: CASGTDRTYNEQFF. CDR3 coding DNA: TGTGCCAGCGGAACCGACAGGACCTACAATGAGCAGTTCTTC. The variable domain in full, completed from reference TRBV2 and TRBJ2-1, reads EPEVTQTPSHQVTQMGQEVILRCVPISNHLYFYWYRQILGQKVEFLVSFYNNEISEKSEIFDDQFSVERPDGSNFTLKIRSTKLEDSAMYFCASGTDRTYNEQFFGPGTRLTVL.

Ten or more counts support this clonotype. The CDR3 region has the DNA TGTGCCAGCGCCCAAGGGTTTTGGGAAACCAGGCGTGAAAAACTGTTTTTT. This translates into CASAQGFWETRREKLFF. The chain combines TRBV27 with TRBJ1-4; no firm D call. The germline V gene encodes CDR1 MNHEY and CDR2 SMNVEV (reference sequence). The CDR3 is 17 residues long. V lost 8 bases and J 7 bases, leaving 26 bases between the germline ends.

This clonotype was seen repeatedly, ten times or more. This rearrangement joins TRBV5-6 to TRBJ1-3; 7 bases fit TRBD1. The CDR3 runs to 15 residues. Germline V gene data show CDR1 as SGHDT and CDR2 as YYEEEE. Trimming removed 5 bases from V and 2 bases from J; junction bases left unmatched: 7. The CDR3 DNA is TGTGCCAGCAGACGGACGGACAGGCCTGGAAACACCATATATTTT. Translation: CASRRTDRPGNTIYF.

This clonotype has just a few counts. The chain is built from TRBV6-1 and TRBJ1-4; TRBD1 might be the D (6 bases). Looked up from germline, CDR1 is MNHNS and CDR2 is SASEGT. The CDR3 runs 21 residues. Deletions cut 6 bases from V and 0 bases from J, with 29 bases between. The CDR3 DNA sequence: TGTGCCAGCAGCATCCGACCAGGGGCCGCCCTTAACTTTGCAACTAATGAAAAACTGTTTTTT. It codes for CASSIRPGAALNFATNEKLFF.

In this sample, this clonotype turned up a few times. A junction boundary mismatches the germline segment, possibly from a read error. The chain has TRBV7-7 and TRBJ1-6; D is uncertain. Germline V gene lookup returns CDR1 SSHAT and CDR2 FNYEAQ (reference sequence). This CDR3 contains 18 residues. The CDR3 sequence: CASSHRGSAYYYNSPLHF. Written as DNA, the CDR3 is TGTGCTAGCAGTCACCGTGGCAGCGCATATTACTATAATTCACCCCTCCACTTT.

This clonotype was picked up a small number of times. The chain uses TRBV24-1 and TRBJ2-1; D is perhaps TRBD2 (6 bases). Per the germline V gene, CDR1 is KGHDR and CDR2 is SFDVKD. V lost 3 bases and J 4 bases, leaving 15 bases between the germline ends. The CDR3 sequence is 16 residues long. The CDR3: CATSDGSMGGYNEQFF. The DNA for the CDR3 is TGTGCCACCAGTGATGGCTCTATGGGGGGTTACAATGAGCAGTTCTTC.

This clonotype was found many times. The chain links TRBV4-2 to TRBJ1-6; D unresolved. The germline gives CDR1 LGHNA, CDR2 YNFKEQ. This CDR3 has 16 residues. V was pared by 0 bases and J by 8 bases, with 14 bases between. The chain's CDR3 is CASSQDIGVGDSPLHF. CDR3 sequence (DNA): TGTGCCAGCAGCCAAGATATCGGGGTTGGCGATTCACCCCTCCACTTT.

Of note for this clonotype: Just one base apart from a much larger clone, this may be a read error. The rearrangement uses TRBV29-1 and TRBJ2-7; TRBD2 aligns across 9 bases. CDR1 is SQVTM, CDR2 ANQGSEA, per germline. The CDR3 is made up of 15 amino acids. Trimming took 4 bases from V and 7 from J; bases not matched to a gene: 14. The CDR3 DNA reads TGCAGCGTTGGTTTGCGGGAGGGCCTAGGGGATGAGCAGTACTTC. Amino acid sequence: CSVGLREGLGDEQYF.

At least ten counts were recorded for this clonotype. This rearrangement joins TRBV29-1 to TRBJ2-1, with 16 bases aligning to TRBD2. The CDR3 spans 17 residues. J lost 7 bases, V lost 6 bases, and 12 bases had no gene match. Per the germline V gene, CDR1 is SQVTM and CDR2 is ANQGSEA. This CDR3 reads CSVKPGLAGGASNEQFF. In DNA form, the CDR3 reads TGCAGCGTAAAACCGGGACTAGCGGGAGGGGCGTCGAATGAGCAGTTCTTC.

This clonotype was picked up many times. The V call is TRBV11-2, the J call TRBJ2-1; maybe TRBD2 (5 bases). Germline V gene lookup returns CDR1 SGHAT and CDR2 FQNNGV. The CDR3 contains 14 residues. Trimming stripped 1 base from V and 6 bases from J, with 10 bases between. This CDR3 reads CASSLGTAANEQFF. The CDR3 coding sequence is TGTGCCAGCAGCTTAGGGACTGCGGCCAATGAGCAGTTCTTC.

J is TRBJ2-6 and V is TRBV7-3; D possibly uses TRBD1 or TRBD2 (5 bases each). Trimming cost V 2 bases and J 0 bases, with 11 bases left between them. CDR3 length: 17 residues. Germline V gene sequence: CDR1 SGHTA, CDR2 FQGTGA. The CDR3 DNA is TGTGCCAGCAGCTTACTAGGGACCAGCTCTGGGGCCAACGTCCTGACTTTC. This gives the protein CASSLLGTSSGANVLTF.

This clonotype was detected ten times or more. The chain recombines TRBV28 with TRBJ2-1; D perhaps matches TRBD1 (5 bases). The CDR3 sequence is 14 residues long. Per the germline V gene, CDR1 is MDHEN and CDR2 is SYDVKM. Trimming stripped 2 bases from V and 9 bases from J, with 14 bases between. As DNA, the CDR3 is TGTGCCAGCAGTTTAAAGGGGTTTTCCGGTGAGCAGTTCTTC. Translation gives CASSLKGFSGEQFF.